A selection of T cell receptor beta chains follows, all from one sample in a study of blood T cell repertoires in COVID-19. Assay: immunoSEQ multiplex PCR; the TCRdb copy retains only in-frame clones and omits some. The profile shows about 70,000 clones, 86% of them singletons. Sequenced material: peripheral blood. The receptors shown here come from a human donor in a cohort sampled during active COVID-19. The CDR3 runs from the conserved cysteine through the conserved F or W. The order of the fields is J gene, D gene, V gene, clone size, CDR3 protein, CDR3 DNA. The D gene is left open where the match is weak. Only some rows state a clone size, as once, few, many or a class for expanded clones.

TRBJ2-7,TRBD1,TRBV29-1,-,CSVGPRQGSYEQYF,TGCAGCGTTGGGCCTCGACAGGGTTCCTACGAGCAGTACTTC
TRBJ2-1,-,TRBV14,-,CASSQASVYNEQFF,TGTGCCAGCAGCCAAGCTTCCGTCTACAATGAGCAGTTCTTC
TRBJ1-2,TRBD1,TRBV27,-,CASSSGQFYGYTF,TGTGCCAGCAGTTCGGGACAGTTCTATGGCTACACCTTC
TRBJ2-7,-,TRBV3-1/TRBV3-2,-,CASSQGASTNYEQYF,TGTGCCAGCAGCCAAGGGGCCTCCACCAACTACGAGCAGTACTTC
TRBJ2-7,-,TRBV15,-,CATPGGQKRIYEQYF,TGTGCCACGCCCGGGGGACAGAAGAGAATCTACGAGCAGTACTTC
TRBJ1-5,TRBD1,TRBV24-1,once,CATSAGTGASQPQHF,TGTGCCACCAGTGCAGGGACAGGGGCAAGTCAGCCCCAGCATTTT
TRBJ2-1,TRBD1,TRBV24-1,-,CATSDGTGRTYNEQFF,TGTGCCACCAGTGACGGGACAGGGCGGACCTACAATGAGCAGTTCTTC
TRBJ2-1,-,TRBV18,-,CASSPLVERAEFF,TGTGCCAGCTCACCCCTGGTTGAGCGGGCTGAGTTCTTC
TRBJ1-5,-,TRBV4-2,-,CASRNGGGNQPQHF,TGTGCCAGCCGAAATGGAGGGGGCAATCAGCCCCAGCATTTT
TRBJ2-4,-,TRBV3-1/TRBV3-2,few,CASSQDFKDSKGSKNIQYF,TGTGCCAGCAGCCAAGATTTTAAGGACTCAAAAGGGTCCAAAAACATTCAGTACTTC
TRBJ2-5,TRBD2,TRBV5-4,-,CASSGERGGQETQYF,TGTGCCAGCAGTGGCGAGCGGGGGGGCCAAGAGACCCAGTACTTC
TRBJ2-1,TRBD2,TRBV6-1,-,CASSVLAGGQGTNEQFF,TGTGCCAGCAGTGTACTAGCGGGGGGCCAGGGAACCAATGAGCAGTTCTTC
TRBJ2-7,TRBD2,TRBV3-1/TRBV3-2,-,CASSQGALAGGLNEQYF,TGTGCCAGCAGCCAAGGAGCACTAGCGGGGGGACTCAACGAGCAGTACTTC
TRBJ2-2,TRBD1,TRBV5-4,medium-sized,CASRSNRGQGAGELFF,TGTGCCAGCAGGTCGAACAGGGGGCAAGGGGCCGGGGAGCTGTTTTTT
TRBJ2-3,-,TRBV2,medium-sized,CASSLQGSADTQYF,TGTGCCAGCAGTCTACAGGGATCGGCAGATACGCAGTATTTT
TRBJ2-1,TRBD2,TRBV7-9,once,CASSFGTSGGEQFF,TGTGCCAGCAGCTTCGGGACTAGCGGAGGGGAGCAGTTCTTC
TRBJ1-5,TRBD1,TRBV12-5,-,CASGSIGQGVYQPQHF,TGTGCTAGTGGGTCCATCGGACAGGGAGTTTATCAGCCCCAGCATTTT
TRBJ2-2,-,TRBV18,-,CASSPGSASTGELFF,TGTGCCAGCTCACCAGGGTCAGCGAGCACCGGGGAGCTGTTTTTT
TRBJ1-1,-,TRBV5-6,-,CASRETGGDTEAFF,TGTGCCAGCAGAGAAACAGGTGGGGACACTGAAGCTTTCTTT
TRBJ2-3,TRBD1,TRBV4-1,-,CASSQGQGGVGDTQYF,TGCGCCAGCAGCCAAGGACAGGGGGGGGTGGGAGATACGCAGTATTTT
TRBJ2-3,TRBD2,TRBV3-1/TRBV3-2,-,CASSLSGGAGTDTQYF,TGTGCCAGCAGCCTTAGCGGGGGGGCGGGGACAGATACGCAGTATTTT
TRBJ2-5,-,TRBV2,-,CASSDREPQETQYF,TGTGCCAGCAGTGACCGGGAACCCCAAGAGACCCAGTACTTC
TRBJ2-5,TRBD2,TRBV9,-,CASSVGGLAETQYF,TGTGCCAGCAGCGTAGGCGGACTAGCGGAGACCCAGTACTTC
TRBJ2-1,TRBD2,TRBV6-5,-,CASTVRLADYNEQFF,TGTGCCAGCACAGTAAGGCTAGCGGACTACAATGAGCAGTTCTTC
TRBJ1-2,-,TRBV29-1,-,CSVDGDGYTF,TGCAGCGTTGACGGGGATGGCTACACCTTC
TRBJ1-5,TRBD1,TRBV4-1,-,CASSQEGQGGNQPQHF,TGCGCCAGCAGCCAAGAAGGACAGGGAGGCAATCAGCCCCAGCATTTT
TRBJ1-2,-,TRBV13,once,CASSLVGGNYGYTF,TGTGCCAGCAGCTTAGTAGGGGGAAACTATGGCTACACCTTC
TRBJ2-3,TRBD2,TRBV3-1/TRBV3-2,-,CASSQVGASGGVDTQYF,TGTGCCAGCAGCCAAGTGGGGGCTAGCGGGGGGGTAGATACGCAGTATTTT
TRBJ2-2,TRBD1,TRBV7-2,-,CASSSRTGANTGELFF,TGTGCCAGCAGCTCCCGGACAGGGGCGAACACCGGGGAGCTGTTTTTT
TRBJ2-5,TRBD2,TRBV6-6,few,CASSSLAGSRETQYF,TGTGCCAGCAGTTCTCTAGCGGGGAGTAGGGAGACCCAGTACTTC
TRBJ2-2,-,TRBV4-1,-,CASSQIDREAGELFF,TGCGCCAGCAGCCAGATAGACAGGGAGGCCGGGGAGCTGTTTTTT
TRBJ2-7,TRBD1,TRBV5-1,-,CASSGGQGWDEQYF,TGCGCCAGCAGCGGGGGACAGGGTTGGGACGAGCAGTACTTC
TRBJ2-5,TRBD2,TRBV19,-,CASSIGLAGETQYF,TGTGCCAGTAGTATTGGACTAGCAGGAGAGACCCAGTACTTC
TRBJ1-1,-,TRBV10-3,-,CAISNQGNTEAFF,TGTGCCATCAGTAACCAGGGGAACACTGAAGCTTTCTTT
TRBJ2-5,TRBD2,TRBV7-2,few,CASGPGGLVGETQYF,TGTGCCAGCGGACCGGGGGGACTAGTAGGAGAGACCCAGTACTTC
TRBJ2-3,-,TRBV21-1,once,CASSKASRLASF,TGTGCCAGCAGCAAAGCTTCTAGACTAGCAAGTTTT
TRBJ2-7,-,TRBV11-2,-,CASSLDAGANEQYF,TGTGCCAGCAGCTTAGATGCAGGGGCCAACGAGCAGTACTTC
TRBJ2-5,TRBD1,TRBV28,-,CASSSGQGRETQYF,TGTGCCAGCAGTTCCGGACAGGGTCGAGAGACCCAGTACTTC
TRBJ2-1,-,TRBV15,-,CATSRERGQWGLYNEQFF,TGTGCCACCAGCAGAGAGCGGGGACAGTGGGGGCTATACAATGAGCAGTTCTTC
TRBJ1-3,-,TRBV3-1/TRBV3-2,-,CASSLQEAGNTIYF,TGTGCCAGCAGCCTACAGGAAGCTGGAAACACCATATATTTT
TRBJ2-3,TRBD2,TRBV2,-,CASSPTSGGLDTQYF,TGTGCCAGCAGTCCAACTAGCGGGGGGTTAGATACGCAGTATTTT
TRBJ2-2,TRBD2,TRBV12-5,-,CASGLVLGRDTGELFF,TGTGCTAGTGGTTTGGTACTAGGGAGGGACACCGGGGAGCTGTTTTTT
TRBJ2-7,TRBD1,TRBV5-1,-,CASSKGTGVAYEQYF,TGCGCCAGCAGCAAAGGGACAGGTGTGGCCTACGAGCAGTACTTC
TRBJ2-3,-,TRBV29-1,-,CSVEGSGLTDTQYF,TGCAGCGTTGAGGGCAGCGGACTCACAGATACGCAGTATTTT
TRBJ1-2,-,TRBV5-8,-,CASSIRVGGGYGYTF,TGTGCCAGCAGCATCAGGGTCGGGGGAGGCTATGGCTACACCTTC
TRBJ1-1,-,TRBV15,-,CATSRGEGENTEAFF,TGTGCCACCAGCAGAGGCGAGGGTGAGAACACTGAAGCTTTCTTT
TRBJ1-1,TRBD1,TRBV28,medium-sized,CASTIARGFTEAFF,TGTGCCAGCACCATAGCCAGGGGGTTCACTGAAGCTTTCTTT
TRBJ2-1,TRBD2,TRBV3-1/TRBV3-2,once,CASSQDLVAGAYNEQFF,TGTGCCAGCAGCCAAGATTTGGTAGCGGGGGCCTACAATGAGCAGTTCTTC
TRBJ1-2,-,TRBV6-2/TRBV6-3,once,CASSREQANYGYTF,TGTGCCAGCAGCCGGGAACAGGCTAACTATGGCTACACCTTC
TRBJ1-3,-,TRBV6-5,-,CASRFAGPSGNTIYF,TGTGCCAGCAGGTTCGCGGGCCCCTCTGGAAACACCATATATTTT
TRBJ2-5,TRBD2,TRBV3-1/TRBV3-2,once,CASREFGGVTVHQETQYF,TGTGCCAGCAGGGAATTTGGGGGGGTTACGGTTCACCAAGAGACCCAGTACTTC
TRBJ1-3,-,TRBV12-2,-,CASRLVGGESGNTIYF,TGTGCAAGTCGCTTAGTGGGCGGGGAATCTGGAAACACCATATATTTT
TRBJ1-5,-,TRBV6-2/TRBV6-3,-,CASSYLAQGGQPQHF,TGTGCCAGCAGTTACTTGGCGCAGGGTGGTCAGCCCCAGCATTTT